Sequencing of this TCR beta chain was carried out in a study of T-cell reconstitution after alpha-beta-depleted transplantation in children. Broader study findings: High day-60 TCRbeta diversity in some patients came from surviving recipient T cells and thymic progenitors.

This clonotype was counted many times. The antigen remains undetermined. The authors prepared the TCRbeta library with unique molecular identifiers. TCRdb processed the PCR reads anew with MiXCR; each CDR3 protein has one entry. The sample holds just under 250,000 distinct CDR3 sequences, 20% to 30% seen once. Germline V gene data show CDR1 as DFQATT and CDR2 as SNEGSKA (reference sequence). The CDR3 consists of 16 residues. The V and J ends lost 7 bases and 3 bases, in that order; junction bases with no gene match: 9. The sequencing here drew on PBMCs, taken before TCRalphabeta/CD19-depleted stem cell transplant. V and J are TRBV20-1 and TRBJ2-1, with TRBD2 identical over 13 bases. The clonotype was recovered from a girl aged 2 to 9 with Fanconi anemia, due to receive a stem cell transplant. This chain's CDR3 is CSVTSGGDLFYNEQFF. The CDR3 DNA follows: TGCAGTGTCACTAGCGGGGGGGATCTGTTCTACAATGAGCAGTTCTTC.